These 20 T cell receptor beta chains originate from one sample sequenced in a study of T cells in tuberculosis. Time point in this sample: new active TB diagnosis, blood taken before or within 7 days of starting treatment. Sequencing was performed with immunoSEQ multiplex PCR; in TCRdb, only in-frame clones are kept and a portion is missing. The sample holds about 38,000 clones, less than 95% seen once. This specimen was PBMCs, taken at tuberculosis diagnosis. These receptors were collected from an adult with tuberculosis.

The V and J genes are TRBV6-6 and TRBJ1-2, with 8 bases fitting TRBD1. The length of the CDR3 is 15 residues. The germline V gene encodes CDR1 MNHNY and CDR2 SVGAGI (reference sequence). V dropped 6 bases and J dropped 4; count of bases not matched to a gene: 10. This CDR3 reads CASRPFSGGRYGYTF. For the CDR3, the DNA is TGTGCCAGCAGGCCTTTCTCAGGGGGCCGCTATGGCTACACCTTC.

J is TRBJ1-2 and V is TRBV11-2, with 8 bases that match TRBD1. There are 16 residues in the CDR3. Germline V gene sequence: CDR1 SGHAT, CDR2 FQNNGV. V dropped 5 bases and J dropped 0; count of bases not matched to a gene: 8. The CDR3 coding sequence is TGTGCCAGCAGCCCGGAGGGGGGACAGGCTAACTATGGCTACACCTTC. This encodes CASSPEGGQANYGYTF.

The chain is built from TRBV4-3 and TRBJ1-2; D may be TRBD1 (5 bases). The CDR3 runs to 15 residues. Deletions cut 0 bases from V and 8 bases from J, with 16 bases between. The germline V gene encodes CDR1 LGHNA and CDR2 YSLEER. The CDR3 coding sequence is TGCGCCAGCAGCCAAGATCCAGGGAACATTGGGGGCTACACCTTC. It yields the protein CASSQDPGNIGGYTF.

CDR3 in amino acids: CASSGTGDTEAFF. The DNA for the CDR3 is TGCGCCAGCAGCGGCACAGGGGACACTGAAGCTTTCTTT. The chain carries TRBV10-1 and TRBJ1-1; 7 nucleotides match TRBD1. The V and J ends lost 6 bases and 3 bases, in that order; junction bases with no gene match: 4. Germline CDR1 WNHNN, CDR2 SYGVQD (reference sequence). CDR3 length: 13 residues.

The V gene is TRBV19, the J gene TRBJ1-1, with D perhaps matching TRBD1 (6 bases). The CDR3 sequence is 15 residues long. Germline lookup yields CDR1 LNHDA and CDR2 SQIVND (reference sequence). V lost 2 bases and J lost 4, with 14 bases in between. CDR3 sequence (DNA): TGTGCCAGTAGTATATCAGCCGGGGACATCACTGAAGCTTTCTTT. It specifies CASSISAGDITEAFF.

J is TRBJ2-5 and V is TRBV6-5; tentative D call: TRBD1 (6 bases). V lost 5 bases, J lost 5 bases, and 18 bases lay in between. The CDR3 is 15 amino acids. The germline gives CDR1 MNHEY, CDR2 SVGAGI. The CDR3 nucleotides are TGTGCCAGCAGTCCCTTACCAACCAGGGGTGAGACCCAGTACTTC. Translation gives CASSPLPTRGETQYF.

This clone was seen a single time. The chain combines TRBV25-1 with TRBJ2-6; perhaps TRBD2 as D (5 bases). Germline V gene sequence: CDR1 MGHDK, CDR2 SYGVNS. CDR3 length: 16 residues. V lost 7 bases, J lost 0 bases, and 13 bases lay in between. The CDR3: CASTDGGFSGANVLTF. In DNA form, the CDR3 reads TGTGCCAGCACGGACGGAGGCTTCTCTGGGGCCAACGTCCTGACTTTC.

The gene calls are TRBV4-2 and TRBJ1-2; D is perhaps TRBD1 (6 bases). Looked up from germline, CDR1 is LGHNA and CDR2 is YNFKEQ. V lost 4 bases and J 4 bases, leaving 19 bases between the germline ends. This CDR3 has 16 amino acids. The CDR3, as DNA: TGTGCCAGCAGCCCCGAGGGGGAGGGGAGGCTCTATGGCTACACCTTC. Translated, it gives CASSPEGEGRLYGYTF.

The chain recombines TRBV27 with TRBJ1-4; D unclear. From germline, CDR1 is MNHEY and CDR2 SMNVEV (reference sequence). V lost 4 bases, J lost 0 bases, and 9 bases lay in between. The CDR3 covers 15 residues. CDR3 coding DNA: TGTGCCAGCAGTTCCCGCCTAGCAACTAATGAAAAACTGTTTTTT. As protein: CASSSRLATNEKLFF.

This sequence joins TRBV7-8 and TRBJ1-2; D is unclear. The V and J ends lost 5 bases and 4 bases respectively, with 11 bases between them. The CDR3 is 13 residues long. CDR1 SGHVS and CDR2 FQNEAQ come from the germline V gene. CDR3 in amino acids: CASSIDYFYGYTF. The CDR3 DNA is TGTGCCAGCAGCATAGATTACTTCTATGGCTACACCTTC.

This chain links TRBV4-1 with TRBJ1-2; TRBD1 might be the D (6 bases). Germline CDR1 is MGHRA and CDR2 is YSYEKL. Trimming cost V 4 bases and J 8 bases, with 26 bases left between them. CDR3 size: 17 residues. CDR3 loop: CASSLELRVGHDRGYTF. In nucleotides, the CDR3 is TGCGCCAGCAGCCTTGAACTTCGAGTGGGTCATGACAGGGGCTACACCTTC.

J is TRBJ1-2 and V is TRBV7-9, with a possible D match to TRBD1 (6 bases). The V gene lost 5 bases and the J gene lost 5 bases, with 21 bases spanning the gap. This CDR3 spans 16 amino acids. Germline values: CDR1 SEHNR, CDR2 FQNEAQ (reference sequence). The CDR3 loop is CASSVYRPTGTYGYTF. CDR3 DNA: TGTGCCAGCAGCGTCTACCGCCCGACAGGCACTTATGGCTACACCTTC.

CDR3 in amino acids: CASSPFDRDGYTF. The CDR3 DNA is TGTGCCAGCTCACCATTTGACAGGGATGGCTACACCTTC. This chain links TRBV18 with TRBJ1-2; 7 bases align to TRBD1. Germline CDR1 is KGHSH and CDR2 is LQKENI. Germline trimming cut 2 bases from V and 6 bases from J; bases unmatched to any gene: 3. The CDR3 totals 13 residues.

This clone has only one observation. V and J are TRBV10-3 and TRBJ2-1; a weak D match, TRBD1 (5 bases). The germline V and J ends were trimmed by 11 bases and 10 bases, with 21 bases remaining between them. The CDR3 is made up of 13 amino acids. From germline, CDR1 is ENHRY and CDR2 SYGVKD. CDR3 residues: CAVLTPLTDEQFF. CDR3 nucleotide sequence: TGTGCCGTCCTAACCCCCTTGACAGACGAGCAGTTCTTC.

CDR3 sequence: CASSSWTSGSTDTQYF. The CDR3 coding sequence is TGTGCCAGCAGTTCTTGGACTAGCGGCAGCACAGATACGCAGTATTTT. The rearrangement uses TRBV6-5 and TRBJ2-3, with 10 bases aligning to TRBD2. Germline-derived CDR1 and CDR2 are MNHEY and SVGAGI. The junction had 4 bases not matched to a gene; V was cut back by 4 bases and J by 0 bases. There are 16 residues in the CDR3.

This chain uses TRBV25-1 with TRBJ1-1; D is unresolved. The CDR3 contains 13 residues. Germline loops: CDR1 MGHDK, CDR2 SYGVNS. The V gene lost 5 bases and the J gene lost 2 bases, with 9 bases spanning the gap. The CDR3 region has the DNA TGTGCCAGCAGTACTGAGAGAAACACTGAAGCTTTCTTT. Amino acid sequence: CASSTERNTEAFF.

The genes are TRBV6-5 and TRBJ2-5; D is perhaps TRBD2 (6 bases). This CDR3 has 15 amino acids. Trimming shortened V by 5 bases and J by 5 bases, and 18 bases separated the two germline ends. The germline gives CDR1 MNHEY, CDR2 SVGAGI. CDR3 residues: CASSPTGLKLETQYF. Here the CDR3 DNA reads TGTGCCAGCAGTCCAACGGGACTCAAGTTGGAGACCCAGTACTTC.

To note about this clone: This CDR3 is also generated by other DNA sequences in the sample. The chain employs TRBV7-2 and TRBJ1-1; maybe TRBD1 (6 bases). The germline V gene has CDR1 SGHTA and CDR2 FQGNSA. The CDR3 is made up of 13 amino acids. The V end was cut by 3 bases, the J end by 5 bases, with 10 bases between. In DNA, the CDR3 is TGTGCCAGCAGCTTCAAGGGGGATACTGAAGCTTTCTTT. This codes for CASSFKGDTEAFF.

This clone appeared a few times. The rearrangement joins TRBV7-2 to TRBJ1-4; perhaps TRBD1 as D (6 bases). Germline V gene lookup returns CDR1 SGHTA and CDR2 FQGNSA. V dropped 3 bases and J dropped 5 bases, with 13 bases sitting between them. The CDR3 covers 15 residues. CDR3 region: CASSFLGTRNEKLFF. The CDR3 nucleotides are TGTGCCAGCAGCTTTCTCGGGACACGAAATGAAAAACTGTTTTTT. Looking up the rest from reference TRBV7-2 and TRBJ1-4 gives the full variable domain: GAGVSQSPSNKVTEKGKDVELRCDPISGHTALYWYRQSLGQGLEFLIYFQGNSAPDKSGLPSDRFSAERTGGSVSTLTIQRTQQEDSAVYLCASSFLGTRNEKLFFGSGTQLSVL.

The chain links TRBV4-3 to TRBJ1-2, with 7 nucleotides matching TRBD1. V dropped 0 bases and J dropped 5; count of bases not matched to a gene: 6. Germline CDR1 and CDR2: LGHNA and YSLEER. The length of the CDR3 is 15 residues. The CDR3 DNA sequence: TGCGCCAGCAGCCAAGATGGGACAGATTTATATGGCTACACCTTC. Amino acid sequence: CASSQDGTDLYGYTF.